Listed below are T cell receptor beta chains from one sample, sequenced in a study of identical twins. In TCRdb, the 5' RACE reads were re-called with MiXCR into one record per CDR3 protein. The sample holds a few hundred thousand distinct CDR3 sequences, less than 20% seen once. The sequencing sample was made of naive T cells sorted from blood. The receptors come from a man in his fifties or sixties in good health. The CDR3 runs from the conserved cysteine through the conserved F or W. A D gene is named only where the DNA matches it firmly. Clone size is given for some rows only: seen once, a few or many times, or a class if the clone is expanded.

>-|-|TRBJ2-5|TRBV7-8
CASSLAQAYQETQYF
TGTGCCAGCAGCTTAGCGCAGGCGTACCAAGAGACCCAGTACTTC
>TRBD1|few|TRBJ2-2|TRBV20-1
CSAYRGGSTGELFF
TGCAGTGCTTACAGGGGTGGGAGCACCGGGGAGCTGTTTTTT
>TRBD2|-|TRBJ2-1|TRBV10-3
CAISDFRVGTSGRLGEQFF
TGTGCCATCAGTGATTTTCGAGTCGGGACTAGCGGGAGACTGGGTGAGCAGTTCTTC
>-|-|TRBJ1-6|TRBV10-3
CAISDWVGNSPLHF
TGTGCCATCAGTGATTGGGTGGGGAATTCACCCCTCCACTTT
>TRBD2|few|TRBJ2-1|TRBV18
CASSQSSGSGQFF
TGTGCCAGCTCACAATCTAGCGGGAGTGGGCAGTTCTTC
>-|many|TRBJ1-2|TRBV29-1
CSVGRGEQYTF
TGCAGCGTTGGCAGAGGGGAACAATACACCTTC
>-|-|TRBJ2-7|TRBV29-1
CRDDGQEGYEQYF
TGCAGGGACGACGGACAGGAGGGATACGAGCAGTACTTC
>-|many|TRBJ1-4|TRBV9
CASSVMGTGREKLFF
TGTGCCAGCAGCGTAATGGGGACCGGAAGGGAAAAACTGTTTTTT
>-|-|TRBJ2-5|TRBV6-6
CASWGLQETQYF
TGTGCCAGCTGGGGACTCCAAGAGACCCAGTACTTC
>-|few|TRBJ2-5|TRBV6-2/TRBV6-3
CASSYSTAKETQYF
TGTGCCAGCAGTTACTCCACGGCGAAAGAGACCCAGTACTTC
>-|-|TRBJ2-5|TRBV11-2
CASSLGFGQETQYF
TGTGCCAGCAGCTTAGGGTTCGGACAAGAGACCCAGTACTTC
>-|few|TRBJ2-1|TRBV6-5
CASSLLGSLESYNEQFF
TGTGCCAGCAGTTTACTCGGCAGTCTCGAGTCCTACAATGAGCAGTTCTTC
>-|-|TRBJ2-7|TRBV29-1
CSVFSGTSVYEQYF
TGCAGCGTATTCTCCGGGACAAGCGTGTACGAGCAGTACTTC
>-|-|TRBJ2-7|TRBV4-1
CASSQGGQSGEQYF
TGCGCCAGCAGCCAAGGAGGACAGTCGGGCGAGCAGTACTTC
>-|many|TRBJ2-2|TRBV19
CASSIGSRLGVHGELFF
TGTGCCAGTAGTATAGGATCGCGACTAGGGGTTCACGGGGAGCTGTTTTTT
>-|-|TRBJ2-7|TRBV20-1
CSARGGRGDLTYEQYF
TGCAGTGCTAGAGGAGGCCGGGGCGACCTTACCTACGAGCAGTACTTC
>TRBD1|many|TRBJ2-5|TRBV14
CASSQSSGTGQETQYF
TGTGCCAGCAGCCAATCCTCCGGGACAGGGCAAGAGACCCAGTACTTC
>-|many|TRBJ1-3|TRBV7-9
CASSLGRSGNTIYF
TGTGCCAGCAGCTTAGGTCGCTCTGGAAACACCATATATTTT
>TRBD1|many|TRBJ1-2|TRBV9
CASSRTGKDGYTF
TGTGCCAGCAGTCGGACAGGGAAGGATGGCTACACCTTC
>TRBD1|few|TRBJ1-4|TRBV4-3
CASSHHGTGNEKLFF
TGCGCCAGCAGCCATCACGGGACAGGGAATGAAAAACTGTTTTTT
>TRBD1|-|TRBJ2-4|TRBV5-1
CASSGGTGEAKNIQYF
TGCGCCAGCAGCGGCGGGACAGGGGAAGCCAAAAACATTCAGTACTTC
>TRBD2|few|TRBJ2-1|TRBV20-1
CSAPPRLAGGNYNEQFF
TGCAGTGCCCCACCAAGACTAGCGGGAGGGAACTACAATGAGCAGTTCTTC
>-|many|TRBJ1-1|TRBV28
CASSRTEKEAFF
TGTGCCAGCAGTAGGACGGAAAAGGAAGCTTTCTTT
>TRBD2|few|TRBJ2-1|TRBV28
CASSLRRWLGTRADEQFF
TGTGCCAGCAGTTTACGTAGATGGCTTGGGACTAGAGCCGATGAGCAGTTCTTC
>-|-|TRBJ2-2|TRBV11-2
CASSLAFGTFNTGELFF
TGTGCCAGCAGCTTAGCCTTCGGGACTTTTAACACCGGGGAGCTGTTTTTT
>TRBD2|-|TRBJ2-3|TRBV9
CASSVVTSENLDTQYF
TGTGCCAGCAGCGTAGTTACTAGCGAAAATCTGGATACGCAGTATTTT
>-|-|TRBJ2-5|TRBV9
CASSVSGGDQQETQYF
TGTGCCAGCAGCGTCTCCGGCGGGGACCAACAAGAGACCCAGTACTTC
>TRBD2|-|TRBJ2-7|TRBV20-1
CSANDERAGGTYEQYF
TGCAGTGCCAACGATGAGAGGGCGGGAGGCACCTACGAGCAGTACTTC
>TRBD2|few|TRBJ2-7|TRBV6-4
CASSTTGTSGRSWPYEQYF
TGTGCCAGCAGTACTACCGGGACTAGCGGGAGGTCCTGGCCCTACGAGCAGTACTTC
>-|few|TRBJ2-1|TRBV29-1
CSVKSVDEQFF
TGCAGCGTCAAAAGTGTGGATGAGCAGTTCTTC
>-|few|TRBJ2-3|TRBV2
CASNGPFTDTQYF
TGTGCCAGCAATGGACCATTCACAGATACGCAGTATTTT
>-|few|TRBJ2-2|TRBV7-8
CASSLALGGVGELFF
TGTGCCAGCAGCTTAGCACTAGGAGGTGTCGGGGAGCTGTTTTTT
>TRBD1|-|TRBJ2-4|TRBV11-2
CASSSLSGGTALAKNIQYF
TGTGCCAGCAGCTCCCTGAGCGGTGGGACAGCCTTAGCCAAAAACATTCAGTACTTC
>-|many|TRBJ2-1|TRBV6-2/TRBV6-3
CASSYQQPRRNEQFF
TGTGCCAGCAGTTATCAACAACCCCGACGGAATGAGCAGTTCTTC
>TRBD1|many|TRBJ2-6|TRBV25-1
CASSEGQATYSGANVLTF
TGTGCCAGCAGTGAGGGACAGGCCACCTACTCTGGGGCCAACGTCCTGACTTTC
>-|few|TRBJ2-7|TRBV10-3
CAISGGNYEQYF
TGTGCCATCAGTGGGGGGAACTACGAGCAGTACTTC
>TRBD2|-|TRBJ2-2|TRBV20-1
CSARLAGGTGELFF
TGCAGTGCCCGACTAGCGGGGGGAACCGGGGAGCTGTTTTTT
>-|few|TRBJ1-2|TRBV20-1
CSAREGYGYTF
TGCAGTGCTAGAGAGGGGTATGGCTACACCTTC
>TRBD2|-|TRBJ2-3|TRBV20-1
CSARGGLAGEGWGTDTQYF
TGCAGTGCTAGAGGTGGACTAGCGGGAGAGGGGTGGGGCACAGATACGCAGTATTTT
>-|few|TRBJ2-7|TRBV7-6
CASSLAGGRSYEQYF
TGTGCCAGCAGCTTAGCTGGCGGGCGGAGCTACGAGCAGTACTTC
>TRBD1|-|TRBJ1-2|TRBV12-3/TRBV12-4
CASRPTGANYGYTF
TGTGCCAGCAGGCCGACAGGGGCTAACTATGGCTACACCTTC
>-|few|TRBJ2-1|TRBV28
CASSWGEGGSYNEQFF
TGTGCCAGCAGTTGGGGCGAGGGCGGCTCCTACAATGAGCAGTTCTTC
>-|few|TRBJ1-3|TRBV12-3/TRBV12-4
CASSFDTSGNTIYF
TGTGCCAGCAGTTTTGACACGTCTGGAAACACCATATATTTT
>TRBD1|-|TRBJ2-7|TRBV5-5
CASSKLPPGQFYEQYF
TGTGCCAGCAGCAAGTTACCTCCGGGACAGTTCTACGAGCAGTACTTC
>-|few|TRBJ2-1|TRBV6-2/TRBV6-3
CASSPDRGAGDNEQFF
TGTGCCAGCAGCCCAGACCGGGGGGCTGGGGACAATGAGCAGTTCTTC
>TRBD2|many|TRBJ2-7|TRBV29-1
CSVAQWGGSYEQYF
TGCAGCGTTGCCCAGTGGGGGGGCTCCTACGAGCAGTACTTC
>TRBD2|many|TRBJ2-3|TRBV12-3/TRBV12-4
CASSLSGGATDTQYF
TGTGCCAGCAGCCTCAGCGGGGGGGCAACAGATACGCAGTATTTT
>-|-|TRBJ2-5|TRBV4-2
CASSQGQDQETQYF
TGTGCCAGCAGCCAAGGACAGGACCAAGAGACCCAGTACTTC
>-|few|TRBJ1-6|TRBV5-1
CASSLETGLNGSPLHF
TGCGCCAGCAGCTTGGAGACAGGTCTGAATGGCTCACCCCTCCACTTT
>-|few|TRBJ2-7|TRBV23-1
CASSQPQGSYEQYF
TGCGCCAGCAGTCAGCCTCAAGGTTCCTACGAGCAGTACTTC
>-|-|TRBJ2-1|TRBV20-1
CSARTTSIHEQFF
TGCAGTGCTAGGACGACTAGTATCCATGAGCAGTTCTTC
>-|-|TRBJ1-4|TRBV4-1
CASSQVSPGKLFF
TGCGCCAGCAGCCAAGTTAGTCCGGGAAAACTGTTTTTT
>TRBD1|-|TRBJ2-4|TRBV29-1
CSVDVPGQNIQYF
TGCAGCGTTGACGTTCCGGGACAGAACATTCAGTACTTC